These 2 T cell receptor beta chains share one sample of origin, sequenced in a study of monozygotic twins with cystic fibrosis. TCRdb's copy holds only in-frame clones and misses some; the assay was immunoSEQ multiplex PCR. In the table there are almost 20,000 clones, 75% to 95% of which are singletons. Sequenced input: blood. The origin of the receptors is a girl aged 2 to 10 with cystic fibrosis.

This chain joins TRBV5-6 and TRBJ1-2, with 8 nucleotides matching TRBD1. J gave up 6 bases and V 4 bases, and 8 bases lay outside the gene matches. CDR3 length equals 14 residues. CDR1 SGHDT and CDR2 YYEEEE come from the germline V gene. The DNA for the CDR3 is TGTGCCAGCAGCATTCGACAGGGGTGGAATGGCTACACCTTC. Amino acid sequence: CASSIRQGWNGYTF. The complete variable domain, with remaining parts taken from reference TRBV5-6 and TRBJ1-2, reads DAGVTQSPTHLIKTRGQQVTLRCSPKSGHDTVSWYQQALGQGPQFIFQYYEEEERQRGNFPDRFSGHQFPNYSSELNVNALLLGDSALYLCASSIRQGWNGYTFGSGTRLTVV.

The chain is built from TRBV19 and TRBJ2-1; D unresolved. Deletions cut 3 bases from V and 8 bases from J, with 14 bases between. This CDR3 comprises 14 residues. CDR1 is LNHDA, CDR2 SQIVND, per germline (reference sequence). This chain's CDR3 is CASSMTAPSHEQFF. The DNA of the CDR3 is TGTGCCAGTAGTATGACGGCCCCGAGCCATGAGCAGTTCTTC.